This record concerns one TCR beta chain sequence. Per the original data handling: Quantification of nucleated cells was approximated via reference gene primer amplification. Sequencing used immunoSEQ multiplex PCR; TCRdb keeps in-frame clones, though not all of them. V and J calls and clone size are copied from that table; D and trimming were computed from the DNA. The profile covers fewer than 300,000 clones, with about 90% appearing a single time and about 6% taken by the ten largest. The data derive from a study of blood T cell repertoires in COVID-19. Study information: The United States, Italy and Spain provided the acute and convalescent COVID-19 samples. T cells, B-cell-depleted T cells, or PBMCs provided the cDNA or gDNA that served as material.

The Seattle patients, enrolled during active infection, were followed longitudinally. V lost 1 base, J lost 1 base, and 10 bases lay in between. Germline-derived CDR1 and CDR2 are KGHSH and LQKENI. This CDR3 contains 15 residues. This sequence joins TRBV18 and TRBJ1-1, with D perhaps matching TRBD1 (5 bases). This receptor was obtained from a woman between 50 and 59 years old with COVID-19, enrolled during active disease. The sequenced material came from peripheral blood. The CDR3 is CASSPLGHTNTEAFF. In nucleotides, the CDR3 is TGTGCCAGCTCACCACTAGGACATACGAACACTGAAGCTTTCTTT. The whole variable domain, remainder taken from reference TRBV18 and TRBJ1-1, is NAGVMQNPRHLVRRRGQEARLRCSPMKGHSHVYWYRQLPEEGLKFMVYLQKENIIDESGMPKERFSAEFPKEGPSILRIQQVVRGDSAAYFCASSPLGHTNTEAFFGQGTRLTVV.